The 27 T cell receptor beta chains reported below all come from one sample, sequenced in a study of blood T cell repertoires in COVID-19. Only in-frame clones appear in the TCRdb table, and some are missing; sequencing was by immunoSEQ multiplex PCR. The data show about 320,000 clones, more than 90% seen once. Sequencing input: PBMCs or T cells enriched from blood (not recorded which). Receptors were obtained from a man in his 60s who had recovered from COVID-19.

The chain carries TRBV27 and TRBJ2-1; D is perhaps TRBD1 (6 bases). Germline V gene data show CDR1 as MNHEY and CDR2 as SMNVEV (reference sequence). Trimming shortened V by 3 bases and J by 10 bases, and 25 bases separated the two germline ends. The CDR3 runs 17 residues. The CDR3: CASSLGRAGTQAGEQFF. The CDR3 region has the DNA TGTGCCAGCAGTTTGGGACGGGCCGGGACACAGGCCGGGGAGCAGTTCTTC.

This clone was seen once. This chain uses TRBV7-9 with TRBJ1-2; D not certain. Deletions cut 5 bases from V and 7 bases from J, with 17 bases between. The CDR3 has 14 residues. CDR1 is SEHNR and CDR2 is FQNEAQ in the germline V gene (reference sequence). The CDR3 sequence: CASSQAAGITGYTF. CDR3 coding DNA: TGTGCCAGCAGCCAGGCGGCGGGGATCACTGGCTACACCTTC.

This rearrangement joins TRBV7-2 to TRBJ1-5; no firm D call. This CDR3 spans 13 amino acids. V gave up 0 bases and J gave up 6 bases, with 6 bases separating them. Germline V gene sequence: CDR1 SGHTA, CDR2 FQGNSA. This CDR3 reads CASSLARSQPQHF. CDR3 sequence (DNA): TGTGCCAGCAGCTTAGCTCGGAGTCAGCCCCAGCATTTT.

The gene calls are TRBV9 and TRBJ2-7; 12 nucleotides match TRBD2. J gave up 6 bases and V 6 bases, and 4 bases lay outside the gene matches. CDR3 length equals 13 residues. Germline V gives CDR1 SGDLS, CDR2 YYNGEE. CDR3 in amino acids: CASTPSGRGEQYF. DNA of the CDR3: TGTGCCAGCACCCCTAGCGGGAGGGGCGAGCAGTACTTC.

This sequence joins TRBV19 and TRBJ2-2; 9 bases are a match to TRBD2. Germline CDR1 and CDR2: LNHDA and SQIVND (reference sequence). Trimming removed 5 bases from V and 2 bases from J; junction bases left unmatched: 3. The CDR3 is made up of 15 amino acids. This CDR3 is CASSLSGRNTGELFF. CDR3 nucleotides: TGTGCCAGTAGTCTTAGCGGGAGAAACACCGGGGAGCTGTTTTTT. The complete variable domain, with remaining parts taken from reference TRBV19 and TRBJ2-2, reads DGGITQSPKYLFRKEGQNVTLSCEQNLNHDAMYWYRQDPGQGLRLIYYSQIVNDFQKGDIAEGYSVSREKKESFPLTVTSAQKNPTAFYLCASSLSGRNTGELFFGEGSRLTVL.

CDR3 bases: TGTGCCAGCAGTGTGCGGACAGCGGGGAATTCACCCCTCCACTTT. The encoded protein is CASSVRTAGNSPLHF. The V gene is TRBV25-1, the J gene TRBJ1-6; D is perhaps TRBD1 (6 bases). The V gene lost 4 bases and the J gene lost 7 bases, with 14 bases spanning the gap. The CDR3 spans 15 residues. CDR1 is MGHDK and CDR2 is SYGVNS in the germline V gene.

The CDR3 loop reads CATSDSLDLAIYF. The CDR3 DNA sequence: TGTGCCACCAGTGATTCCCTTGATCTAGCCATATATTTT. The chain links TRBV24-1 to TRBJ1-3; no firm D call. The CDR3 runs to 13 residues. Trimming took 2 bases from V and 11 from J, leaving 12 bases between them. Germline loops: CDR1 KGHDR, CDR2 SFDVKD.

In its sample, this clone was seen a few times. The gene calls are TRBV28 and TRBJ1-2; D is uncertain. The CDR3 has 11 amino acids. V gave up 4 bases and J gave up 8 bases, with 8 bases separating them. The germline gives CDR1 MDHEN, CDR2 SYDVKM. CDR3: CASSSRWGYTF. The CDR3 region has the DNA TGTGCCAGCAGTTCCCGGTGGGGCTACACCTTC.

The rearrangement joins TRBV20-1 to TRBJ2-7; TRBD2 is a possible D gene (5 bases). CDR3 length: 11 residues. V was pared by 4 bases and J by 2 bases, with 6 bases between. The V gene's germline CDR1 is DFQATT and CDR2 SNEGSKA (reference sequence). CDR3 sequence reads: CSATLAYEQYF. The CDR3, as DNA: TGCAGTGCTACACTAGCCTACGAGCAGTACTTC.

The gene calls are TRBV6-4 and TRBJ1-5; D remains unclear. V was clipped by 7 bases and J by 11 bases, with 3 bases between them. The CDR3 is 8 amino acids. Germline V lookup: CDR1 MRHNA, CDR2 SNTAGT. CDR3 nucleotide sequence: TGTGCCAGCACGTCCCAGCATTTT. Its translation: CASTSQHF.

This chain joins TRBV5-6 and TRBJ1-5; tentatively, D is TRBD1 (6 bases). The CDR3 covers 13 residues. Trimming took off 3 bases at V and 7 bases at J, with 11 bases between the two ends. Germline CDR1 is SGHDT and CDR2 is YYEEEE. The CDR3 loop reads CASSSTGRQPQHF. CDR3 sequence (DNA): TGTGCCAGCAGCTCTACAGGGCGCCAGCCCCAGCATTTT.

This chain joins TRBV4-1 and TRBJ1-4, with 7 bases fitting TRBD1. Germline V CDR1 and CDR2: MGHRA, YSYEKL. This CDR3 comprises 16 residues. V gave up 9 bases and J gave up 0 bases; unmatched junction bases: 10. This CDR3 is CARPGGTDATNEKLFF. In DNA form, the CDR3 reads TGCGCCAGACCGGGGGGGACAGATGCAACTAATGAAAAACTGTTTTTT.

The V and J genes are TRBV5-1 and TRBJ1-1, with unresolved D. Germline V gene lookup returns CDR1 SGHRS and CDR2 YFSETQ. CDR3 length equals 13 residues. Trimming took 4 bases from V and 0 from J, leaving 7 bases between them. The CDR3 DNA reads as TGCGCCAGCAGCGAACCGGTGAACACTGAAGCTTTCTTT. This translates into CASSEPVNTEAFF.

The genes are TRBV19 and TRBJ2-7, with D possibly being TRBD1 (5 bases). V lost 5 bases to trimming and J lost 6 bases, with 11 bases between them. The CDR3 consists of 12 residues. Germline V gene data show CDR1 as LNHDA and CDR2 as SQIVND (reference sequence). CDR3 nucleotides: TGTGCCAGTAGTTCCCAGGGCGGCGAGCAGTACTTC. This translates into CASSSQGGEQYF.

The chain joins TRBV2 to TRBJ2-3, with D perhaps TRBD2 (5 bases). This CDR3 is built from 15 residues. Between the trimmed V and J ends, which lost 3 bases and 1 base, there was a span of 11 bases. Germline V gene sequence: CDR1 SNHLY, CDR2 FYNNEI. Here the CDR3 reads CASSDSRAGTDTQYF. The CDR3 DNA reads as TGTGCCAGCAGTGATTCGAGGGCTGGCACAGATACGCAGTATTTT.

In DNA, the CDR3 is TGTGCCAGCTCACCACTGACCTCAGGGGGCTCCTACGAGCAGTACTTC. This translates into CASSPLTSGGSYEQYF. This chain links TRBV18 with TRBJ2-7, with 7 bases that match TRBD1. Germline V CDR1 and CDR2: KGHSH, LQKENI. The CDR3 length is 16 residues. The junction had 6 bases not matched to a gene; V was cut back by 1 base and J by 0 bases.

This sequence joins TRBV11-1 and TRBJ2-7, with 7 nucleotides matching TRBD2. Germline CDR1 SGHAT, CDR2 FQDESV (reference sequence). The trim removed 5 bases at V and 9 bases at J, leaving 16 bases unmatched. This CDR3 has 15 residues. The CDR3, as DNA: TGTGCCAGCAGCCAACGCCACGGGGGGAGGGCCGCGCAGTACTTC. Encoded protein: CASSQRHGGRAAQYF.

This clone was seen only once. This rearrangement joins TRBV6-5 to TRBJ2-1, with D maybe TRBD2 (6 bases). CDR3 length equals 14 residues. Trimming removed 10 bases from V and 0 bases from J, with 13 bases in between. In germline, CDR1 is MNHEY, CDR2 SVGAGI. CDR3 in amino acids: CATARGSSYNEQFF. The CDR3 coding sequence is TGTGCCACCGCACGGGGGAGCTCCTACAATGAGCAGTTCTTC.

This chain links TRBV7-9 with TRBJ1-3; TRBD1 agrees at 7 bases. Germline V gene lookup returns CDR1 SEHNR and CDR2 FQNEAQ (reference sequence). Trimming removed 5 bases from V and 8 bases from J; junction bases left unmatched: 3. This CDR3 region has 12 residues. The CDR3 coding sequence is TGTGCCAGCAGCATACAGGGGCACACCATATATTTT. This encodes CASSIQGHTIYF.

The V call is TRBV6-5, the J call TRBJ2-7, with 8 bases fitting TRBD2. Germline-derived CDR1 and CDR2 are MNHEY and SVGAGI. CDR3 size: 16 residues. Trimming removed 2 bases from V and 4 bases from J; junction bases left unmatched: 10. The CDR3 DNA is TGTGCCAGCAGTTACGGCGGGAGGCCCGCGGTATACGAGCAGTACTTC. It encodes CASSYGGRPAVYEQYF.

V usage is TRBV14 and J usage is TRBJ1-1; 8 positions agree with TRBD1. This CDR3 contains 16 residues. Germline lookup yields CDR1 SGHDN and CDR2 FVKESK. The junction had 11 bases not matched to a gene; V was cut back by 4 bases and J by 4 bases. CDR3 nucleotide sequence: TGTGCCAGCAGCCCGCGACAGGGGCGGATAAGCACTGAAGCTTTCTTT. Protein sequence: CASSPRQGRISTEAFF. The variable domain in full, completed from reference TRBV14 and TRBJ1-1, reads EAGVTQFPSHSVIEKGQTVTLRCDPISGHDNLYWYRRVMGKEIKFLLHFVKESKQDESGMPNNRFLAERTGGTYSTLKVQPAELEDSGVYFCASSPRQGRISTEAFFGQGTRLTVV.

V usage is TRBV19 and J usage is TRBJ1-4; 8 nucleotides match TRBD1. Trimming cost V 3 bases and J 7 bases; bases outside gene matches: 4. The CDR3 contains 14 residues. Germline CDR1 LNHDA, CDR2 SQIVND (reference sequence). CDR3 DNA: TGTGCCAGTAGTATTCGGACAGGGAGTGAAAAACTGTTTTTT. Amino acid sequence: CASSIRTGSEKLFF.

The chain uses TRBV10-3 and TRBJ1-2; 9 positions agree with TRBD1. This CDR3 contains 15 residues. Trimming cost V 3 bases and J 4 bases; bases outside gene matches: 6. The germline V gene encodes CDR1 ENHRY and CDR2 SYGVKD. CDR3 bases: TGTGCCATCAGTGATCTGGACAGGGGACCCTATGGCTACACCTTC. As protein: CAISDLDRGPYGYTF.

This rearrangement joins TRBV29-1 to TRBJ2-2; tentatively, D is TRBD1 (5 bases). Germline V gene data show CDR1 as SQVTM and CDR2 as ANQGSEA. Trimming pared 4 bases from V and 7 bases from J, leaving 13 bases between. The CDR3 has 13 amino acids. The CDR3, as DNA: TGCAGCGTTGTCTTGGGGCAAGGCGGGGAGCTGTTTTTT. The encoded protein is CSVVLGQGGELFF.

The rearrangement links TRBV30 to TRBJ1-2; no clear D gene. From germline, CDR1 is GTSNPN and CDR2 SVGIG (reference sequence). CDR3 size: 12 residues. Deletions cut 4 bases from V and 4 bases from J, with 10 bases between. CDR3 in amino acids: CAWTHGGYGYTF. Here the CDR3 DNA reads TGTGCCTGGACCCATGGAGGCTATGGCTACACCTTC.

This clone was recorded only once. This chain links TRBV12-3 or TRBV12-4 with TRBJ1-1; D remains ambiguous. Trimming shortened V by 3 bases and J by 1 base, and 3 bases separated the two germline ends. This CDR3 has 12 amino acids. CDR3 in DNA: TGTGCCAGCAGTTTCTGGAACACTGAAGCTTTCTTT. Its translation: CASSFWNTEAFF.

This CDR3 is CASSQGTRRMNTEAFF. In DNA, the CDR3 is TGCGCCAGCAGCCAAGGGACAAGGCGGATGAACACTGAAGCTTTCTTT. This chain joins TRBV4-3 and TRBJ1-1, with TRBD1 as a possible D gene (5 bases). The germline CDR1 and CDR2 sequences are LGHNA and YSLEER. The V gene lost 1 base and the J gene lost 0 bases, with 12 bases spanning the gap. There are 16 residues in the CDR3.